This TCR beta chain was sequenced in a study of T cell responses to AZD1222 COVID-19 vaccine (dated by TCRdb to the early 2020s). General notes on the study: AZD1222 recipients given second doses at about 4 weeks or at about 12 weeks were pooled, since spike-specific TCR depth and breadth were not found to differ between the two schedules. Trial participants were enrolled by age into 18-55, 56-69 and 70-plus year subgroups, with roughly 160, 29 and 62 TCR-sequenced participants respectively. A total of over 230 trial participants underwent TCR sequencing, of whom approximately 200 had received two doses of AZD1222 and roughly 26 had received two doses of the MenACWY control vaccine. Study-wide conclusions, independent of this receptor: The 56-69-year group was small, and its depth increase did not reach significance, likely because of low power. Epitopes outside the regions mutated in the B.1.351 and B.1.1.7 variants were reportedly recognized by nearly half of the unique spike-specific TCRs. Vaccine-associated CD4 TCRs spanned the whole spike protein, with dominant responses in regions 160-218 and 743-854. Because no samples from the day 14 peak response were available, repertoires could be characterized only after the peak T cell response. A significant rise in spike-specific TCR breadth and depth was observed after two AZD1222 doses relative to day 0 and relative to MenACWY recipients. Only a handful of AZD1222 recipients were SARS-CoV-2 seropositive at baseline, limiting conclusions about previously exposed vaccinees. Participants were mostly white British, with more females than males. The authors suggested clonal diversity may have been underestimated.

The CDR3 regions of human TCRbeta chains were analyzed by immunosequencing. Per the source publication's procedure: TCRs in the repertoires were matched against a reference library of SARS-CoV-2-specific TCRs that had been generated with the MIRA antigen-specificity platform. Breadth meant the fraction of unique TCRs that were SARS-CoV-2-associated, whereas depth meant the fraction of total T cells that were SARS-CoV-2-associated. Using the MIRA data, every spike-specific TCR was mapped to the spike region that the TCR reacted to and assigned to either a CD4 or a CD8 class. Log10-transformed breadth and depth values were compared by one-way ANOVA with Sidak's multiple comparisons tests. Imported from immuneACCESS, the table was reduced by TCRdb to in-frame sequences with V and J called. These copies leave out some clones; in studies compared against another copy, an unresolved V gene accounts for under half, and the cause of the remainder is not known. The DNA gave D and trimming, while V, J and clone size come from that table. Within this sample are roughly 110,000 clones, with about 85% of them counted one time only. The top ten hold 3.5% to 4.5% of the sample.

Note on this clone: This clone's antigen is unknown. Qualities for individual bases were not recorded, and no much larger clone is one base off.

The germline V gene provides CDR1 SNHLY and CDR2 FYNNEI. Here V drops 7 bases and J drops 2 bases, and the junction holds 8 bases not matched to any gene. Spanning cysteine to phenylalanine, the CDR3 consists of 16 amino acids. The retained sequence is limited to the CDR3, 48 bases, with the frame set at the first base. Explained via the paper, the time point label denotes: baseline before first vaccination. Vaccinee samples were obtained from the UK trials COV001 and COV002, which included a single-blind randomized controlled phase 2/3 trial of AZD1222 (ChAdOx1 nCoV-19) in healthy adults. Trial participant PBMC samples were collected at day 0 and day 28 after the second dose for TCRbeta chain sequencing.

In this chain, TRBV2 is recombined with TRBJ2-3; TRBD2 fits 11 bases in the junction. This clonotype was obtained from an adult in good health. The specimen comprised peripheral blood, sampled on day 0 of AZD1222 vaccination. Here is the DNA: TGTGCCAGCACTTTCCTAGCGGGAGGTTACACAGATACGCAGTATTTT. It is translated as CASTFLAGGYTDTQYF.